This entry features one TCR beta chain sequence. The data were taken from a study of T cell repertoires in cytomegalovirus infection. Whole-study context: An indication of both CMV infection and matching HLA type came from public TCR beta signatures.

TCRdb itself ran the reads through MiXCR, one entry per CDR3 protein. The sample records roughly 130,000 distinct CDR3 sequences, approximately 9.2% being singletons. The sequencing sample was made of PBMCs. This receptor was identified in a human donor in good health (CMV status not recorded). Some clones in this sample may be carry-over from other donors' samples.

The CDR3 bases are TGTGCCAGCAGTTTAATCCCAGGCGGTGGCACTGAAGCTTTCTTT. The encoded protein is CASSLIPGGGTEAFF. J is TRBJ1-1 and V is TRBV12-3 or TRBV12-4; D not resolved. This CDR3 spans 15 amino acids. The V gene lost 2 bases and the J gene lost 4 bases, with 14 bases spanning the gap.